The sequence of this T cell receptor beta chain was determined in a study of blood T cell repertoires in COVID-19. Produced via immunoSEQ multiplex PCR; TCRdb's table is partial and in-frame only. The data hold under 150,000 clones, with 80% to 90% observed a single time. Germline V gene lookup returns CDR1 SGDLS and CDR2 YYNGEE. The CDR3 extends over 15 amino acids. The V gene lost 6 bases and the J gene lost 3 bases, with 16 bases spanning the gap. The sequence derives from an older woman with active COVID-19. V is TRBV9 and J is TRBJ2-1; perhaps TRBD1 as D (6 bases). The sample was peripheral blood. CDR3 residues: CASTQGRGGYNEQFF. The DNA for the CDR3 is TGTGCCAGCACTCAGGGGAGAGGCGGCTACAATGAGCAGTTCTTC.